Listed below are T cell receptor beta chains from one sample, sequenced in a study of OX40 agonist ivuxolimab in advanced cancers. Generated by immunoSEQ multiplex PCR, the TCRdb table keeps only in-frame clones and is missing some. Counted here are about 70,000 clones, roughly 91% occurring once; the ten biggest clones make up approximately 13%. Source: CD4+ or CD8+ T cells sorted from blood, taken in a trial of the OX40 agonist ivuxolimab. The source is an adult with an advanced solid tumor such as melanoma, head and neck, liver or kidney cancer. The CDR3 runs from the conserved cysteine through the conserved F or W. Fields, in order: J gene, V gene, D gene, clone size, CDR3 protein, CDR3 DNA. D genes are given only for firm matches. Not all rows give a size; the values are once, few, many and, for expanded clones, a class.

>TRBJ2-5|TRBV19|-|-
CASSIDRGETQYF
TGTGCCAGTAGTATAGACAGGGGAGAGACCCAGTACTTC
>TRBJ2-7|TRBV6-6|-|-
CASSYSERTTYEQYF
TGTGCCAGCAGTTACTCGGAGAGAACTACCTACGAGCAGTACTTC
>TRBJ2-7|TRBV4-1|TRBD2|-
CASALTSGINEQYF
TGCGCCAGCGCCCTGACTAGCGGGATAAACGAGCAGTACTTC
>TRBJ1-5|TRBV19|-|-
CASIPGPYGNQPQHF
TGTGCCAGTATTCCTGGGCCCTACGGCAATCAGCCCCAGCATTTT
>TRBJ2-3|TRBV7-9|TRBD2|-
CASSFNRYSGTGTDTQYF
TGTGCCAGCAGCTTTAACCGTTATAGCGGGACTGGCACAGATACGCAGTATTTT
>TRBJ2-7|TRBV5-5|-|once
CASSLGTPSYEQYF
TGTGCCAGCAGCTTGGGCACACCTTCCTACGAGCAGTACTTC
>TRBJ2-1|TRBV13|TRBD2|-
CASSPRLAGGPSDNEQFF
TGTGCCAGCAGCCCCCGACTAGCGGGAGGGCCTAGCGACAATGAGCAGTTCTTC
>TRBJ1-4|TRBV13|TRBD1|-
CASSMTGSLGPNEKLFF
TGTGCCAGCAGCATGACAGGGAGCTTAGGACCGAATGAAAAACTGTTTTTT
>TRBJ1-2|TRBV6-5|TRBD1|-
CASSYGTANYGYTF
TGTGCCAGCAGTTACGGGACAGCAAACTATGGCTACACCTTC
>TRBJ1-1|TRBV2|-|-
CASRGGPSTEAFF
TGTGCCAGCAGGGGGGGCCCCAGCACTGAAGCTTTCTTT
>TRBJ2-2|TRBV6-1|TRBD1|-
CASGNDRGDTGELFF
TGTGCCAGCGGTAATGACAGGGGGGACACCGGGGAGCTGTTTTTT
>TRBJ2-1|TRBV25-1|-|-
CASSDKASYNEQFF
TGTGCCAGCAGTGACAAAGCGTCCTACAATGAGCAGTTCTTC
>TRBJ2-5|TRBV2|TRBD1|-
CASRGTGDETQYF
TGTGCCAGCAGAGGGACAGGGGATGAGACCCAGTACTTC
>TRBJ2-7|TRBV4-1|-|few
CASSQGYSYEQYF
TGCGCCAGCAGCCAAGGATATAGCTACGAGCAGTACTTC
>TRBJ1-5|TRBV19|-|few
CASRARGSNQPQHF
TGTGCCAGTAGGGCAAGGGGTAGCAATCAGCCCCAGCATTTT
>TRBJ2-3|TRBV6-4|TRBD1|-
CASSGQGATDTQYF
TGTGCCAGCAGTGGACAGGGGGCCACAGATACGCAGTATTTT
>TRBJ1-4|TRBV7-9|-|-
CASSFHLVGYNEKLFF
TGTGCCAGCAGCTTTCATCTCGTGGGATATAATGAAAAACTGTTTTTT
>TRBJ1-3|TRBV30|-|-
CAWSPQAGARGNTIYF
TGTGCCTGGAGTCCCCAAGCGGGGGCGAGAGGAAACACCATATATTTT
>TRBJ2-7|TRBV5-1|TRBD2|-
CASSARLAYYEQYF
TGTGCCAGCAGCGCTAGACTAGCATACTACGAGCAGTACTTC
>TRBJ2-3|TRBV6-4|TRBD2|-
CASSDLAGADTQYF
TGTGCCAGCAGTGATCTAGCGGGAGCAGATACGCAGTATTTT
>TRBJ1-2|TRBV11-2|-|-
CASSSSSSADGYTF
TGTGCCAGCAGCTCCTCTTCGTCCGCGGATGGCTACACCTTC
>TRBJ1-2|TRBV5-6|-|-
CASSLDRGRRLFDGYTF
TGTGCCAGCAGCTTGGATCGGGGCCGCAGGCTATTCGATGGCTACACCTTC